This is a list of T cell receptor beta chains from one sample in a study of response to subunit inactivated influenza vaccine. TCRdb redid the calling of the RT-PCR reads with MiXCR, one entry per CDR3 protein. The data contain 600,000 to 700,000 distinct CDR3 sequences, 11% to 15% of them singletons. This sample comprised PBMCs from blood, obtained roughly 15 days before vaccination. These receptor sequences come from a man between 50 and 59 years old who received an inactivated influenza vaccine. The CDR3 runs from the conserved cysteine through the conserved F or W. D genes are given only for firm matches. A row's size may be missing; if present it is once, few, many or a size class.

cdr3_length,v_call,clone_size,d_call,j_call,cdr3_nt,cdr3_aa
16,TRBV4-2,few,TRBD2,TRBJ2-5,TGTGCCAGCAGCCAAGTACTAGCGGGGGGGCTTGAGACCCAGTACTTC,CASSQVLAGGLETQYF
16,TRBV20-1,NA,NA,TRBJ2-7,TGCAGTGCTAGGAGCCAAGGGAAGTTCCCCTCCTACGAGCAGTACTTC,CSARSQGKFPSYEQYF
16,TRBV15,NA,TRBD1,TRBJ2-4,TGTGCCACCAGCGCCCCCGGGGCAGGGGGTAAAAACATTCAGTACTTC,CATSAPGAGGKNIQYF
20,TRBV21-1,NA,NA,TRBJ2-1,TGTGCCAGCAGCCCCCGTTGGTGGCTAGCGGGTTACGGTACCTACAATGAGCAGTTCTTC,CASSPRWWLAGYGTYNEQFF
14,TRBV7-2,many,TRBD2,TRBJ2-3,TGTGCCAGCAGCATAGCGGGAGGGCGGGATACGCAGTATTTT,CASSIAGGRDTQYF
12,TRBV6-6,few,NA,TRBJ2-7,TGTGCCAGCACTAGCCTTCGCTACGAGCAGTACTTC,CASTSLRYEQYF
14,TRBV27,NA,TRBD1,TRBJ2-7,TGTGCCAGCAGTTTAAAGACAGGGTTAGTCGAGCAGTACTTC,CASSLKTGLVEQYF
21,TRBV6-2/TRBV6-3,few,TRBD1,TRBJ1-6,TGTGCCAGCAGTTACAGGGGGTTCGACAGGGGGTCATTCTCCTATAATTCACCCCTCCACTTT,CASSYRGFDRGSFSYNSPLHF
16,TRBV5-5,NA,TRBD1,TRBJ2-7,TGTGCCAGCAGCTTGACTGAGGACAGGGGGCTCAGCGAGCAGTACTTC,CASSLTEDRGLSEQYF
15,TRBV7-2,few,TRBD1,TRBJ2-5,TGTGCCAGCAGCTTAGTTGCGACAGGGAAAGAGACCCAGTACTTC,CASSLVATGKETQYF